This record concerns one TCR beta chain sequence. The data derive from a study of blood T cell repertoires in COVID-19. This CDR3 contains 12 residues. Trimming removed 3 bases from V and 9 bases from J, with 11 bases in between. Generated by immunoSEQ multiplex PCR, the TCRdb table keeps only in-frame clones and is missing some. The table lists around 160,000 clones, 70% to 90% of them singletons. The sequencing input was peripheral blood. The chain couples TRBV12-3 or TRBV12-4 to TRBJ1-1; D unclear. The TCR comes from a woman aged 35 to 49 with active or convalescent COVID-19. The DNA for the CDR3 is TGTGCCAGCAGTTTGAACTGGGCGCAAGCTTTCTTT. Translation: CASSLNWAQAFF.